The 13 T cell receptor beta chains listed next were all sequenced from one sample in a study of T cells in Graves' hyperthyroidism and ophthalmopathy. Regions amplified from RNA transcripts were the TCR beta CDR3 regions. First-round RT-PCR with HTBI primers amplified the TCR CDR3 region. Each CDR3 protein is one row after TCRdb ran MiXCR on the multiplex PCR reads. The table lists hundreds of thousands of distinct CDR3 sequences, more than 20% of them singletons. The material sequenced was blood. These receptors originate from a young man with Graves' ophthalmopathy.

This clonotype was seen many times. The rearrangement links TRBV5-1 to TRBJ1-1; D is ambiguous. This CDR3 spans 13 amino acids. V dropped 2 bases and J dropped 3 bases, with 8 bases sitting between them. Germline CDR1 reads SGHRS; CDR2 reads YFSETQ. The chain's CDR3 is CASSFNGHTEAFF. DNA of the CDR3: TGCGCCAGCAGCTTCAACGGCCACACTGAAGCTTTCTTT.

In this sample, this clonotype turned up a few times. The limits of the CDR3 on the DNA are not certain, so only TCRdb's listed CDR3 is given. The rearrangement uses TRBV5-1 and TRBJ2-7; TRBD2 is the table's D call, not checked against the DNA. Germline V lookup: CDR1 SGHRS, CDR2 YFSETQ. The CDR3 length is 21 residues, termini included. CDR3 sequence reads: CASSFYICSATQGAGDREQYF.

The V and J genes are TRBV2 and TRBJ2-4; 10 bases are a match to TRBD1. This CDR3 has 15 residues. Germline values: CDR1 SNHLY, CDR2 FYNNEI. Trimming cost V 6 bases and J 8 bases; bases outside gene matches: 10. CDR3 bases: TGTGCCAGCAGGGACCCGGGACAGGGGAGGGACATTCAGTACTTC. It translates to CASRDPGQGRDIQYF.

This clonotype showed up many times. V is TRBV10-3 and J is TRBJ1-4, with D possibly being TRBD1 (5 bases). The CDR3 is 14 amino acids. Trimming pared 6 bases from V and 1 base from J, leaving 9 bases between. Per germline, CDR1 ENHRY and CDR2 SYGVKD. The CDR3 region is CAISRDGTNEKLFF. The CDR3 DNA reads as TGTGCCATCAGCCGGGACGGAACTAATGAAAAACTGTTTTTT.

This sequence joins TRBV27 and TRBJ1-2; tentative D call: TRBD1 (5 bases). Germline V gene sequence: CDR1 MNHEY, CDR2 SMNVEV (reference sequence). V lost 0 bases, J lost 8 bases, and 22 bases lay in between. This CDR3 contains 17 residues. CDR3 region: CASSLSFLGQSGRGYTF. The CDR3 region has the DNA TGTGCCAGCAGTTTATCGTTCCTGGGGCAGTCGGGTAGAGGCTACACCTTC.

The sample holds many counts of this clonotype. The rearrangement joins TRBV6-1 to TRBJ1-1, with 8 nucleotides matching TRBD1. Germline CDR1 MNHNS, CDR2 SASEGT. The length of the CDR3 is 14 residues. The junction had 7 bases not matched to a gene; V was cut back by 4 bases and J by 6 bases. The CDR3 DNA reads as TGTGCCAGCAGTGTAACGGGACAGGCCCCTGAAGCTTTCTTT. Translated, it gives CASSVTGQAPEAFF.

This rearrangement joins TRBV4-2 to TRBJ2-4; TRBD1 matches at 7 bases. V shed 6 bases, J shed 4 bases, and the junction held 9 bases outside the gene matches. This CDR3 spans 15 amino acids. Per germline, CDR1 LGHNA and CDR2 YNFKEQ. This chain's CDR3 is CASRSAGTEKNIQYF. CDR3 DNA: TGTGCCAGCAGATCCGCCGGGACAGAAAAAAACATTCAGTACTTC.

With respect to this clonotype: An end of the junction does not agree with germline; a read error may underlie this. This sequence joins TRBV5-1 and TRBJ2-2; maybe TRBD2 (6 bases). Germline V gene sequence: CDR1 SGHRS, CDR2 YFSETQ. The CDR3 runs to 15 residues. The CDR3 loop is CASSLTRQVTGKLFF. In DNA form, the CDR3 reads TGCGCCAGCAGCCTGACTAGGCAGGTTACCGGGAAGCTGTTTTTT.

This clonotype was observed many times. The chain recombines TRBV28 with TRBJ1-5, with D unclear. Trimming removed 6 bases from V and 3 bases from J, with 15 bases in between. Germline loops: CDR1 MDHEN, CDR2 SYDVKM. The CDR3 spans 15 residues. CDR3 amino acids: CASSPTSPSNQPQHF. CDR3 in DNA: TGTGCCAGCAGCCCGACATCGCCTTCCAATCAGCCCCAGCATTTT.

V usage is TRBV25-1 and J usage is TRBJ2-2; unclear D gene. The germline V gene encodes CDR1 MGHDK and CDR2 SYGVNS. Trimming cost V 4 bases and J 1 base, with 10 bases left between them. The CDR3 runs 15 residues. DNA of the CDR3: TGTGCCAGCAGTGGAGTACAAAAGAACACCGGGGAGCTGTTTTTT. Protein product: CASSGVQKNTGELFF.

The genes are TRBV24-1 and TRBJ2-5; D gene ambiguous. V lost 1 base and J 0 bases, leaving 5 bases between the germline ends. This CDR3 contains 14 residues. CDR1 and CDR2 from the germline V gene are KGHDR and SFDVKD. The CDR3 DNA follows: TGTGCCACCAGTGATTTAGGAAACCAAGAGACCCAGTACTTC. It is translated as CATSDLGNQETQYF.

This clonotype was seen only once. V gene TRBV7-9 combines with J gene TRBJ2-7, with 7 bases matching TRBD1. From germline, CDR1 is SEHNR and CDR2 FQNEAQ (reference sequence). This CDR3 comprises 13 residues. V lost 5 bases and J lost 6; bases outside the gene matches: 7. The CDR3 DNA is TGTGCCAGCAGCCCCAGACAGGGACGCGAGCAGTACTTC. Protein sequence: CASSPRQGREQYF.

V and J are TRBV5-6 and TRBJ1-1; D unclear. Germline CDR1 reads SGHDT; CDR2 reads YYEEEE. The CDR3 consists of 15 residues. V was shortened by 1 base and J by 2 bases, with 12 bases between the two germline ends. The CDR3: CASSLKQSLNTEAFF. Here the CDR3 DNA reads TGTGCCAGCAGCTTGAAACAGTCGTTAAACACTGAAGCTTTCTTT.